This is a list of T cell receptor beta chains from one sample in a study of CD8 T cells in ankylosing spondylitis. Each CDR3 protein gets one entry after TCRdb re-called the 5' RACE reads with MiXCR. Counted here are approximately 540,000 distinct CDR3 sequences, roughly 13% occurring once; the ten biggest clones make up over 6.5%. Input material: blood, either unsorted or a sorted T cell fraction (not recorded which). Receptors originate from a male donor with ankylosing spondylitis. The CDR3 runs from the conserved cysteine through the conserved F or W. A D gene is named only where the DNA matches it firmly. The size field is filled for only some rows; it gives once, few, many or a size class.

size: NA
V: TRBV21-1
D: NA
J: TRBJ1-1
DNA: TGTGCCAGCAGCACCCGGACAGGGTACACTGAAGCTTTCTTT
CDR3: CASSTRTGYTEAFF

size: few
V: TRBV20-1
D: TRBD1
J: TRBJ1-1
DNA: TGCAGTGCCACAAAACCGGGCCAGGGGGTCACTGAAGCTTTCTTT
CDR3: CSATKPGQGVTEAFF

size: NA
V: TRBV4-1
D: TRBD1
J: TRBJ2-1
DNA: TGCGCCAGCAGCCAAGCAGGGGGCGATGAGCAGTTCTTC
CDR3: CASSQAGGDEQFF

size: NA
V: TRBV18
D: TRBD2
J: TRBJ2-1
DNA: TGTGCCAGCTCACCTGGACTAGTCACTACCAATGAGCAGTTCTTC
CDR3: CASSPGLVTTNEQFF

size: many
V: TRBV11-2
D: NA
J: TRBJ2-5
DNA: TGTGCCAGCAGCTTAGTAGCTCCGCCTGGGGAGACCCAGTACTTC
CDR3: CASSLVAPPGETQYF

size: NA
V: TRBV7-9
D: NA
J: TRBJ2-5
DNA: TGTGCCAGCAACTTCGGGGGCCTCCAAGAGACCCAGTACTTC
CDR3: CASNFGGLQETQYF

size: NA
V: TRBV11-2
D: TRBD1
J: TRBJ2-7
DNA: TGTGCCAGCAGCTTAGGACGGACAGGGCTGTACGAGCAGTACTTC
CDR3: CASSLGRTGLYEQYF

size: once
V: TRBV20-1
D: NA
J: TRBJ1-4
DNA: TGCAGTGCCGCCCTAGGTGCTAATGAAAAACTGTTTTTT
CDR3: CSAALGANEKLFF

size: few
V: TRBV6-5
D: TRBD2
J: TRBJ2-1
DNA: TGTGCCAGCAGTCACGGGACTAGCGGGAGAAATGAGCAGTTCTTC
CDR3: CASSHGTSGRNEQFF

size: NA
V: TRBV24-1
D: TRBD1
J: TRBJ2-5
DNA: TGTGCCACCAGTGCCTTAGACAGGGGTATGGGAGAGACCCAGTACTTC
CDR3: CATSALDRGMGETQYF

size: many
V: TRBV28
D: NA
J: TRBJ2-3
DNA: TGTGCCAGCAGCGGCCAGGGGGGCAGCACAGATACGCAGTATTTT
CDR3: CASSGQGGSTDTQYF

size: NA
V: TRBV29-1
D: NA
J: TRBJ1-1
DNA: TGCAGCGTTGCACGTTACACTGAAGCTTTCTTT
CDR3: CSVARYTEAFF

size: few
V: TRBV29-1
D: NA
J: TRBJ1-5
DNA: TGCAGCGTAGCCGGACAGCATAGCAATCAGCCCCAGCATTTT
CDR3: CSVAGQHSNQPQHF

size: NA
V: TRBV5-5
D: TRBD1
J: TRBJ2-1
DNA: TGTGCCAGCAGCTACTACCGGGACAGGGGTAGCAATGAGCAGTTCTTC
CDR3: CASSYYRDRGSNEQFF

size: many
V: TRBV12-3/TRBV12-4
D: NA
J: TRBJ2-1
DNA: TGTGCCAGCAGTTTTGGGTCACGGGGCGAGCAGTTCTTC
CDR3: CASSFGSRGEQFF

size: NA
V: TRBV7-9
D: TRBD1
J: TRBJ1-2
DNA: TGTGCCAGCAGCTTACAGACAGGGCCCCCGAACTATGGCTACACCTTC
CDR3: CASSLQTGPPNYGYTF

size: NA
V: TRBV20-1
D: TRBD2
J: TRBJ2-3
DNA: TGCAGTGCTAGCCGTGGACTAGCGGCTGATACGCAGTATTTT
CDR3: CSASRGLAADTQYF

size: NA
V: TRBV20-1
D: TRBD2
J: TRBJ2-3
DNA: TGCAGTGCTAGAGGGGGACTAGCGGGAGGTTGGTCCGATACGCAGTATTTT
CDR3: CSARGGLAGGWSDTQYF

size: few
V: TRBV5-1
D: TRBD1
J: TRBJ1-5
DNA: TGCGCCAGCAGCCCCGGACAGGGGATGTATAGCAATCAGCCCCAGCATTTT
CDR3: CASSPGQGMYSNQPQHF

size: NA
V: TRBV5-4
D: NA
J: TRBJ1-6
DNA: TGTGCCAGCAGCTTGGTGGGAGAGCGGTTACTCCACTTT
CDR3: CASSLVGERLLHF

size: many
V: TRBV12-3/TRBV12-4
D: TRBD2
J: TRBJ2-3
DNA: TGTGCCAGCAGTACCAGCGGGAGAGGCACAGATACGCAGTATTTT
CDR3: CASSTSGRGTDTQYF

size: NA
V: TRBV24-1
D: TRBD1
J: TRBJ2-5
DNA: TGTGCCACCAGTGAGGGACAGCAAGAGACCCAGTACTTC
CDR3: CATSEGQQETQYF

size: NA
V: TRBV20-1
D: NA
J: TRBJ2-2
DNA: TGCAGTGCCAAGACCACCGGGGAGCTGTTTTTT
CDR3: CSAKTTGELFF